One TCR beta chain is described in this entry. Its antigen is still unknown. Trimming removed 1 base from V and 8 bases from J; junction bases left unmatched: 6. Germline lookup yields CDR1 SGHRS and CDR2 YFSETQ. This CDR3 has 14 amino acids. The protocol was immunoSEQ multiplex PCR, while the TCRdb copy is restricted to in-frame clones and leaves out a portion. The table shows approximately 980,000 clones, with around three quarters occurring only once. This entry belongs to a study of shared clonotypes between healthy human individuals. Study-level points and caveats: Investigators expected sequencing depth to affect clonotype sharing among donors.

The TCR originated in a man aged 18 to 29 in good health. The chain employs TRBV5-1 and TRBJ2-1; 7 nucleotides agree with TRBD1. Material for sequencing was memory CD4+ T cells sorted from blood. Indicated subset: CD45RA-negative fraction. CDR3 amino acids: CASSLQTGLDEQFF. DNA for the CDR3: TGCGCCAGCAGCTTGCAGACAGGGTTGGATGAGCAGTTCTTC.